The 11 T cell receptor beta chains below were found in one sample sequenced in a study of a mutant IDH1 vaccine in newly diagnosed glioma. The time point denotes: week 47, end of study. In every dose of vaccine, 300 ug of mutant IDH1 20-mer peptide was given alongside topical imiquimod. These TCRs are of unknown antigen specificity. The assay was immunoSEQ multiplex PCR, and TCRdb's table has in-frame clones only and misses some. The table records roughly 13,000 clones, around three quarters of them present only once. The specimen comprised PBMCs, sampled from a glioma patient whose treatment included an IDH1 peptide vaccine. All receptors come from a woman aged 40 to 50 with glioma.

The chain employs TRBV10-2 and TRBJ2-7, with 7 bases aligning to TRBD1. The V gene end was trimmed by 6 bases and the J gene end by 6 bases; junction bases not matched to a gene: 14. CDR1 is WSHSY, CDR2 SAAADI, per germline. The CDR3 runs to 15 residues. The CDR3, as DNA: TGCGCCAGCAGCTTAAACAGGGGTGATGCTAGCGAGCAGTACTTC. This codes for CASSLNRGDASEQYF.

The chain is built from TRBV15 and TRBJ1-4; 10 nucleotides line up with TRBD1. J lost 8 bases, V lost 4 bases, and 10 bases had no gene match. CDR1 is LNHNV and CDR2 is YYDKDF in the germline V gene (reference sequence). This CDR3 comprises 16 residues. The CDR3 coding sequence is TGTGCCACCAGCATACTGACAGGGGGCTCGCGGGAAAAACTGTTTTTT. Encoded protein: CATSILTGGSREKLFF.

The V and J genes are TRBV25-1 and TRBJ1-4; 8 bases fit TRBD1. The CDR3 covers 14 residues. V trimming: 5 bases; J trimming: 3 bases; junction bases outside the gene matches: 2. Germline V gives CDR1 MGHDK, CDR2 SYGVNS. CDR3 in DNA: TGTGCCAGCAGTCTGACAGGGGCTAATGAAAAACTGTTTTTT. Protein product: CASSLTGANEKLFF.

This chain uses TRBV13 with TRBJ1-1; maybe TRBD1 (5 bases). Germline CDR1 and CDR2: PRHDT and FYEKMQ (reference sequence). V was cut by 6 bases and J by 0 bases, with 14 bases left in between. The CDR3 runs 15 residues. CDR3 coding DNA: TGTGCCAGCAGTCAAGTCTGGGGCATGAACACTGAAGCTTTCTTT. Amino acids: CASSQVWGMNTEAFF.

This clone has more than one count but fewer than ten. The V and J genes are TRBV7-8 and TRBJ2-2, with D possibly being TRBD2 (5 bases). Germline-derived CDR1 and CDR2 are SGHVS and FQNEAQ. V dropped 3 bases and J dropped 0 bases, with 8 bases sitting between them. The CDR3 has 15 residues. Here the CDR3 reads CASSLRDSNTGELFF. CDR3 in DNA: TGTGCCAGCAGCTTGAGGGATTCGAACACCGGGGAGCTGTTTTTT.

In nucleotides, the CDR3 is TGTGCCAGCAGTCGGACAATGAACACCGGGGAGCTGTTTTTT. Translated: CASSRTMNTGELFF. This chain uses TRBV6-6 with TRBJ2-2; a possible D gene is TRBD1 (5 bases). The CDR3 length is 14 residues. V shed 5 bases and J shed 1 base, with 8 bases lying between them. Germline lookup yields CDR1 MNHNY and CDR2 SVGAGI (reference sequence).

This chain joins TRBV11-2 and TRBJ2-5, with 8 positions matching TRBD2. The length of the CDR3 is 16 residues. Looked up from germline, CDR1 is SGHAT and CDR2 is FQNNGV. V was clipped by 1 base and J by 4 bases; unmatched bases: 8. DNA for the CDR3: TGTGCCAGCAGCTTAGGCCTAAGGCTAGCGGGAGAGACCCAGTACTTC. Translating gives CASSLGLRLAGETQYF.

This clone occurred once. This sequence joins TRBV29-1 and TRBJ2-1; TRBD1 matches 11 bases. Germline V gene sequence: CDR1 SQVTM, CDR2 ANQGSEA. V lost 3 bases and J lost 5; bases outside the gene matches: 6. The length of the CDR3 is 15 residues. CDR3 bases: TGCAGCGTTGAGAAATGGGGACAGGGGGACAATGAGCAGTTCTTC. Its protein product is CSVEKWGQGDNEQFF.

V usage is TRBV29-1 and J usage is TRBJ1-1; D gene unclear. Germline V gives CDR1 SQVTM, CDR2 ANQGSEA. The length of the CDR3 is 14 residues. The V end lost 1 base, the J end lost 2 bases, and 11 bases lay between the germline ends. The CDR3 sequence: CSVEGSITNTEAFF. The CDR3 DNA reads TGCAGCGTTGAAGGCAGTATCACCAACACTGAAGCTTTCTTT.

This clone has a handful of counts. V and J are TRBV5-1 and TRBJ1-4, with D unresolved. V lost 4 bases and J lost 2, with 12 bases in between. Germline V gene sequence: CDR1 SGHRS, CDR2 YFSETQ. The CDR3 loop spans 15 amino acids. The DNA for the CDR3 is TGCGCCAGCAGCCTCGTTGGTTCTACTAATGAAAAACTGTTTTTT. Its translation is CASSLVGSTNEKLFF.

The chain has TRBV5-1 and TRBJ2-7, with D perhaps given as TRBD1 or TRBD2 (5 bases each). The CDR3 extends over 12 amino acids. V lost 6 bases and J 6 bases, leaving 13 bases between the germline ends. Germline V gene lookup returns CDR1 SGHRS and CDR2 YFSETQ. CDR3: CASTPPGGEQYF. For the CDR3, the DNA is TGCGCCAGCACCCCGCCTGGGGGCGAGCAGTACTTC.